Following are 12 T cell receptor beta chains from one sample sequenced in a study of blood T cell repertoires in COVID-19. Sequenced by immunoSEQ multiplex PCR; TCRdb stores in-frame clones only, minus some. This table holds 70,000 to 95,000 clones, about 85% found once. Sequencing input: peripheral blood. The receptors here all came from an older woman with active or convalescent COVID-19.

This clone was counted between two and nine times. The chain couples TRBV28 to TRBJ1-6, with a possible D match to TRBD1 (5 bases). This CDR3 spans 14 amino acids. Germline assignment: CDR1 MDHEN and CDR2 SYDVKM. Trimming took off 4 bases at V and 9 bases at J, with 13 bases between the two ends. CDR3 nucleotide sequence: TGTGCCAGCAGTTCCGCAACCAGGGTTTCACCCCTCCACTTT. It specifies CASSSATRVSPLHF.

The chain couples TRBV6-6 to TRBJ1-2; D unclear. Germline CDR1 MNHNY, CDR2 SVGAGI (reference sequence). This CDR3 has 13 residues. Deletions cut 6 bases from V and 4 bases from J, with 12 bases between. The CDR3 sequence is CASRPTGSYGYTF. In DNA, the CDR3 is TGTGCCAGCAGACCCACGGGAAGCTATGGCTACACCTTC.

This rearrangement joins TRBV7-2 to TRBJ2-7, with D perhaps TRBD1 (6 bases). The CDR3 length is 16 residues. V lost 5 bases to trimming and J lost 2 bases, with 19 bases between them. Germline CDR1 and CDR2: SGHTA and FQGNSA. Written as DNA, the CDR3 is TGTGCCAGCAGCCAAAGGGGCTGGGACACTGCCTACGAGCAGTACTTC. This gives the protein CASSQRGWDTAYEQYF.

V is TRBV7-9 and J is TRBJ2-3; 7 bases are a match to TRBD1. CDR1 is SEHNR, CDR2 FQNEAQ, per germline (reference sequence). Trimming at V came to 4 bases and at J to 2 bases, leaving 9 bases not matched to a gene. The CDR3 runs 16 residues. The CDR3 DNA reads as TGTGCCAGCAGCTCGCCTTCGGGACAGTCCACAGATACGCAGTATTTT. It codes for CASSSPSGQSTDTQYF.

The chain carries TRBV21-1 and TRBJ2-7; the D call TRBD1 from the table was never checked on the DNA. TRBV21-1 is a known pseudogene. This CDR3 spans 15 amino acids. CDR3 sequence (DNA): TGTGCCAGCAGCACTGGGACAGGGGTCGAAGGCGAGCAGTACTTC. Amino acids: CASSTGTGVEGEQYF.

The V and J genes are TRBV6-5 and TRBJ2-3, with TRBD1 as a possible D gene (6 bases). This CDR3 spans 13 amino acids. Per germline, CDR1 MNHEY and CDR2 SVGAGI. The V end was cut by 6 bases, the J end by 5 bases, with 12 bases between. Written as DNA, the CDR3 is TGTGCCAGCAGAAACCCAGGGGTAGATACGCAGTATTTT. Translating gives CASRNPGVDTQYF.

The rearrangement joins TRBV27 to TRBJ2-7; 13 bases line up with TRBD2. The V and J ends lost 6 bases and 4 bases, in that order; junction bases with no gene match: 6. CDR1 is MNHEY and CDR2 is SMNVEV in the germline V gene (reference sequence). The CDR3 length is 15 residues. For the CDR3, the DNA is TGTGCCAGCAGCGAACTAGCGGGGGGGCGTTACGAGCAGTACTTC. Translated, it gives CASSELAGGRYEQYF.

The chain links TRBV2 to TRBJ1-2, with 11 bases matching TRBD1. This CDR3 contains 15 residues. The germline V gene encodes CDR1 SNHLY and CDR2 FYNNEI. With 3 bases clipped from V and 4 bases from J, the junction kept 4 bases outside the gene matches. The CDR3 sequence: CASSDGQGAGYGYTF. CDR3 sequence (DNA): TGTGCCAGCAGTGACGGACAGGGGGCTGGCTATGGCTACACCTTC.

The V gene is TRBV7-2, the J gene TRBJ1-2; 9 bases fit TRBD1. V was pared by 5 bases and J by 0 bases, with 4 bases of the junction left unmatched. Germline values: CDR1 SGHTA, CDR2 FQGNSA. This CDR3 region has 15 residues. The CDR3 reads CASSNRQGANYGYTF. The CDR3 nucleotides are TGTGCCAGCAGCAACCGACAGGGGGCTAACTATGGCTACACCTTC.

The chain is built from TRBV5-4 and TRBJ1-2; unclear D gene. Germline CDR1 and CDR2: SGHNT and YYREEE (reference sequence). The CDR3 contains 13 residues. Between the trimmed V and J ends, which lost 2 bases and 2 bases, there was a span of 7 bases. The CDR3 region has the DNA TGTGCCAGCAGCTTACCGGGAAACTATGGCTACACCTTC. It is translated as CASSLPGNYGYTF. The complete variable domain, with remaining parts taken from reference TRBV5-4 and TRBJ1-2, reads ETGVTQSPTHLIKTRGQQVTLRCSSQSGHNTVSWYQQALGQGPQFIFQYYREEENGRGNFPPRFSGLQFPNYSSELNVNALELDDSALYLCASSLPGNYGYTFGSGTRLTVV.

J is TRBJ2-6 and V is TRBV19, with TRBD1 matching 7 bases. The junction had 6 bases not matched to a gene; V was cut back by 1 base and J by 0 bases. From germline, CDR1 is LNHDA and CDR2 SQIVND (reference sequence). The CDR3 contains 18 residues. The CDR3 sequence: CASSIAGTVSSGANVLTF. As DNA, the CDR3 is TGTGCCAGTAGTATAGCGGGGACAGTCAGCTCTGGGGCCAACGTCCTGACTTTC.

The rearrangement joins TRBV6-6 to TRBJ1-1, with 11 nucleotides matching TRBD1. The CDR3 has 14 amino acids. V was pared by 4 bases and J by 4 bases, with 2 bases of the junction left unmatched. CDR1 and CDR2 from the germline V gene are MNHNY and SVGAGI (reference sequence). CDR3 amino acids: CASSLGQGVTEAFF. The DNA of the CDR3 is TGTGCCAGCAGTTTGGGACAGGGGGTCACTGAAGCTTTCTTT.